Below are 3 T cell receptor beta chains sequenced from a single sample in a study of fetal regulatory T cell absence and autoimmunity. Profiled with immunoSEQ multiplex PCR; TCRdb holds only in-frame clones, not every one. The sample consists of about 43,000 clones, about four fifths of them appearing once. The sequenced sample was cord blood. Every receptor here comes from a newborn boy with IPEX syndrome.

The J gene is TRBJ2-3, the V gene TRBV11-3, with a tentative D call TRBD2 (7 bases). Trimming took 4 bases from V and 1 from J, leaving 12 bases between them. The CDR3 totals 15 residues. Germline-derived CDR1 and CDR2 are SGHNT and YENEEA. CDR3 amino acids: CASSSRGGRTDTQYF. The CDR3 DNA is TGTGCCAGCAGCTCTCGCGGGGGCCGCACAGATACGCAGTATTTT.

This clone was seen just once. V is TRBV30 and J is TRBJ1-2; maybe TRBD1 (5 bases). V lost 4 bases to trimming and J lost 8 bases, with 11 bases between them. The germline CDR1 and CDR2 sequences are GTSNPN and SVGIG (reference sequence). This CDR3 has 11 amino acids. CDR3 sequence reads: CAWIMGEGYTF. The CDR3 region has the DNA TGTGCCTGGATTATGGGGGAGGGCTACACCTTC.

The chain joins TRBV5-1 to TRBJ2-7; 16 bases match TRBD2. V shed 3 bases, J shed 4 bases, and the junction held 10 bases outside the gene matches. Per the germline V gene, CDR1 is SGHRS and CDR2 is YFSETQ. The CDR3 runs 18 residues. CDR3 protein: CASSWSGLAGGPGYEQYF. CDR3 coding DNA: TGCGCCAGCAGCTGGTCGGGACTAGCGGGAGGGCCGGGATACGAGCAGTACTTC.